The rows below give T cell receptor beta chains drawn from one sample of a study of T cells in Graves' hyperthyroidism and ophthalmopathy. TCRdb independently ran MiXCR on the multiplex PCR reads; one entry per CDR3 protein. The sample consists of over 300,000 distinct CDR3 sequences, roughly 14% of them appearing once. Sample: blood. The receptors stem from a woman aged 55 to 70 with Graves' hyperthyroidism. Each CDR3 is given with its conserved first and last residue. Fields, in order: J gene, D gene, V gene, clone size, CDR3 DNA, CDR3 protein. A D gene is named only where the DNA matches it firmly. Rows may omit the clone size; those that give it use once, few, many or a size class.

TRBJ2-1 - TRBV7-9 few TGTGCCAGCAGCCCACGAACGGGACGCTACAATGAGCAGTTCTTC CASSPRTGRYNEQFF
TRBJ2-5 - TRBV30 many TGTGCCTGGAGTTCGGGGTTAGAGACCCAGTACTTC CAWSSGLETQYF
TRBJ2-7 - TRBV12-3/TRBV12-4 many TGTGCCAGCAGTAAGTTGGGGGACGCCTACGAGCAGTACTTC CASSKLGDAYEQYF
TRBJ1-5 - TRBV19 - TGTGCCACCCTACAGGGCAATCAGCCCCAGCATTTT CATLQGNQPQHF
TRBJ1-4 TRBD1 TRBV28 - TGTGCCAGCAGGGGTACAGGGGCGCGGAAACTGTTTTTT CASRGTGARKLFF
TRBJ2-2 - TRBV5-1 many TGCGCCAGCAGCCGCGGGGACAACACCGGGGAGCTGTTTTTT CASSRGDNTGELFF
TRBJ2-2 TRBD1 TRBV27 many TGTGCCAGCAGTTTGTGGGTAGGGGGCGTCACCGGGGAGCTGTTTTTT CASSLWVGGVTGELFF
TRBJ2-3 TRBD2 TRBV20-1 many TGCAGTGCTAGACCATTAGCGGGAAACACAGATACGCAGTATTTT CSARPLAGNTDTQYF
TRBJ2-2 - TRBV6-5 - TGTGCCAGCAGTTACGGGCGCGGGGAGCTGTTTTTT CASSYGRGELFF
TRBJ2-7 - TRBV6-8 many TGTGCCAGCAGTTACTCGTTCGCATGGTGGCGGGGCAGCTCCTACGAGCAGTACTTC CASSYSFAWWRGSSYEQYF
TRBJ2-7 TRBD2 TRBV28 - TGTGCCAGCAGTACCCCACGACTAGCGGACTACGAGCAGTACTTC CASSTPRLADYEQYF
TRBJ1-6 - TRBV28 few TGTGCCAGCAGTTCTGAATCACCCCTCCACTTT CASSSESPLHF
TRBJ2-7 TRBD2 TRBV20-1 many TGCAGTGCTAGAGATGCCCTAGCGGGAGGGTACGAGCAGTACTTC CSARDALAGGYEQYF
TRBJ2-2 TRBD2 TRBV28 many TGTGCCAGCAGTTTATGGAGACTAGCGGGAGGCCCCGGGGAGCTGTTTTTT CASSLWRLAGGPGELFF
TRBJ2-7 TRBD2 TRBV27 many TGTGCCAGCAGTCCCCCCGGGACTAGCGTATACGAGCAGTACTTC CASSPPGTSVYEQYF
TRBJ1-5 - TRBV30 many TGTGCCTGGAGTCGAGGTAGCAGGAGCAATCAGCCCCAGCATTTT CAWSRGSRSNQPQHF